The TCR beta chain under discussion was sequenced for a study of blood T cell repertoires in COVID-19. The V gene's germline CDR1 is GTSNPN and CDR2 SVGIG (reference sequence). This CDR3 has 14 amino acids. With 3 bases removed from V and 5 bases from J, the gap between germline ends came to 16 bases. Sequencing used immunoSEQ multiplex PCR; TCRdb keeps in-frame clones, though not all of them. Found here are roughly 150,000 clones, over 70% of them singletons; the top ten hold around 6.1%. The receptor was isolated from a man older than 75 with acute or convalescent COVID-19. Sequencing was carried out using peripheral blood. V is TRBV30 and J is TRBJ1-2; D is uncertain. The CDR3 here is CAWSPRKGGYGYTF. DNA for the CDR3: TGTGCCTGGAGCCCCCGGAAGGGAGGGTATGGCTACACCTTC.